This T cell receptor (beta chain) was identified during a study of cytomegalovirus exposure and HLA in healthy donors. Primers included in the PCR were 60 Vbeta and 13 Jbeta primers. Some clones are missing from TCRdb's copy, which holds only in-frame ones; the method was immunoSEQ multiplex PCR. The repertoire consists of 140,000 or so clones, with approximately 9% occurring once and the leading ten covering 1.8%. Study outcomes and limitations: Cytomegalovirus status was reportedly diagnosed by the classifier with high sensitivity and specificity. About 90% or about 30% of the time was how often most TCR beta V segments were productive, according to an earlier analysis. Presence/absence analysis assumed near-uniform sequencing depth across donors.

Donors consisted of healthy bone marrow donors. A note on this clone: Its matching antigen is unknown.

Per germline, CDR1 SGDLS and CDR2 YYNGEE. The CDR3 has 17 residues. V lost 4 bases and J lost 1; bases outside the gene matches: 10. Sequencing was done on a sample of PBMCs. This clonotype was sampled from a male donor in good health and CMV-seronegative. The gene calls are TRBV9 and TRBJ1-4; 7 bases align to TRBD1. The CDR3 coding sequence is TGTGCCAGCAGCTTAGGGGTCAGGGGGAAAACTAATGAAAAACTGTTTTTT. Translated: CASSLGVRGKTNEKLFF.